This T cell receptor (beta chain) derives from a study of PD-L1 blockade in urothelial cancer. At the level of the study: About nine tenths of the roughly 29 patients comprised males who had bladder-origin urothelial cancer.

Remarks on this clone: Its antigen is unknown.

Regarding the study as a whole: In blood sampled pretreatment, TCR clonality below the median predicted better survival.

The ends were cut back, 2 bases at V and 4 bases at J, with 6 bases in the middle. Germline CDR1 and CDR2: SGHTS and YDEGEE. CDR3 size: 12 residues. Here immunoSEQ multiplex PCR was the method, and the copy in TCRdb shows in-frame clones only, minus some. The sample holds 40,000 to 50,000 clones, 86% seen once. The time point was: peripheral blood 6 weeks after treatment start. Each individual provided 1 to 8 samples (taken pretreatment and on-treatment). The rearrangement links TRBV5-8 to TRBJ1-2; the D is unclear. Material: PBMCs, obtained around atezolizumab (anti-PD-L1) treatment. The sequence was obtained from a man in his fifties or sixties with urothelial cancer. CDR3 nucleotides: TGTGCCAGCAGCTTTAATCGCTATGGCTACACCTTC. This gives the protein CASSFNRYGYTF.